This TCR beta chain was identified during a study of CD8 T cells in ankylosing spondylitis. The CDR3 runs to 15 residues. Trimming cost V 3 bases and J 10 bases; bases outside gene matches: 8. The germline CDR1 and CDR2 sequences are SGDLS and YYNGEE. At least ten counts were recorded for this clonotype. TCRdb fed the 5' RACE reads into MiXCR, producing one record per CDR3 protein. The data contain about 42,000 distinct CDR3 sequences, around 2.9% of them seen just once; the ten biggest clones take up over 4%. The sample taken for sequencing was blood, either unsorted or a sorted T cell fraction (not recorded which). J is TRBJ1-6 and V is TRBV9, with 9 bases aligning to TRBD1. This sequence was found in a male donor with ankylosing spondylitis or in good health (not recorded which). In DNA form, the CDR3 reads TGTGCCAGCAGCGCCCGACAGGGGGTAGGGTCACCCCTCCACTTT. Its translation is CASSARQGVGSPLHF.